This record covers a single TCR beta chain. The antigen remains unidentified. The source of the sample is a study of beta chain features in type 1 diabetes. Study outcomes and limitations: Shortening that was moderate but significant affected the TCRB CDR3s of Type 1 diabetes patients in all four CD4+ subsets.

Expressed TCRB transcripts were sequenced, since all the RNA that had been isolated was reverse transcribed. The table came from immunoSEQ multiplex PCR; TCRdb's copy has only in-frame clones and leaves some out. Of under 200,000 clones listed, approximately 9% are singletons. The CDR3 has 14 amino acids. Losses at the gene ends were 6 bases for V and 6 bases for J; bases not matched to a gene: 6. The germline V gene has CDR1 MDHEN and CDR2 SYDVKM. The sample comprised central memory CD4+ T cells from blood. The rearrangement uses TRBV28 and TRBJ1-5, with 9 positions matching TRBD1. This clonotype was obtained from a woman younger than 35 with type 1 diabetes. The CDR3 nucleotides read TGTGCCAGCAGAAAAACAGGGGGCGGTCAGCCCCAGCATTTT. Protein sequence: CASRKTGGGQPQHF.